These 24 T cell receptor beta chains came from one sample sequenced in a study of T cell repertoires in cytomegalovirus infection. TCRdb used MiXCR to reprocess the reads, holding one entry per CDR3 protein. The table lists under 200,000 distinct CDR3 sequences, about a tenth of them singletons. What was sequenced was PBMCs. These receptor sequences come from a human donor in good health (CMV status not recorded). Some clones in this sample may be carry-over from other donors' samples.

The chain has TRBV7-9 and TRBJ1-5; TRBD1 might be the D (5 bases). The CDR3 sequence is 13 residues long. Germline V gene sequence: CDR1 SEHNR, CDR2 FQNEAQ (reference sequence). V lost 1 base and J lost 6, with 7 bases in between. CDR3 bases: TGTGCCAGCAGCTTAGATGGGGCTCAGCCCCAGCATTTT. It translates to CASSLDGAQPQHF.

This clonotype was detected only a few times. The chain uses TRBV7-2 and TRBJ2-6; D is perhaps TRBD2 (6 bases). CDR1 and CDR2 from the germline V gene are SGHTA and FQGNSA. The CDR3 spans 16 residues. V shed 2 bases and J shed 0 bases, with 8 bases lying between them. CDR3 protein: CASSLSRGSGANVLTF. The DNA for the CDR3 is TGTGCCAGCAGCTTATCGCGGGGCTCTGGGGCCAACGTCCTGACTTTC.

This chain uses TRBV5-8 with TRBJ2-7, with D unresolved. The CDR3 is made up of 14 amino acids. Germline CDR1 and CDR2: SGHTS and YDEGEE. V lost 0 bases and J lost 0, with 7 bases in between. CDR3 nucleotides: TGTGCCAGCAGCTTGGGCGGCACCTCCTACGAGCAGTACTTC. Protein: CASSLGGTSYEQYF.

The gene calls are TRBV6-2 or TRBV6-3 and TRBJ2-1; D not certain. Germline values: CDR1 MNHEY, CDR2 SVGEGT. Trimming removed 3 bases at V and 1 base at J, with 7 bases between. The CDR3 extends over 14 amino acids. CDR3 sequence (DNA): TGTGCCAGCAGTTATCTGGGATCCTACAATGAGCAGTTCTTC. Protein product: CASSYLGSYNEQFF.

J is TRBJ1-4 and V is TRBV25-1; D gene uncertain. CDR3 length: 17 amino acids. The V and J ends lost 4 bases and 6 bases respectively, with 21 bases between them. Germline V gene lookup returns CDR1 MGHDK and CDR2 SYGVNS. CDR3 sequence: CASSVLMPEDGDEKLFF. CDR3 DNA: TGTGCCAGCAGTGTTCTAATGCCCGAAGATGGGGATGAAAAACTGTTTTTT.

Ten or more counts support this clonotype. J is TRBJ1-5 and V is TRBV27; D gene unclear. Trimming removed 3 bases at V and 6 bases at J, with 9 bases between. In germline, CDR1 is MNHEY, CDR2 SMNVEV (reference sequence). This CDR3 has 13 residues. In DNA form, the CDR3 reads TGTGCCAGCAGTTTCGGGGTGAGTCAGCCCCAGCATTTT. Protein product: CASSFGVSQPQHF.

V gene TRBV20-1 combines with J gene TRBJ2-2; TRBD2 matches 11 bases. Germline lookup yields CDR1 DFQATT and CDR2 SNEGSKA (reference sequence). The CDR3 length is 16 residues. The V and J ends lost 5 bases and 5 bases, in that order; junction bases with no gene match: 10. The CDR3 DNA follows: TGCAGTGCTGTTGAGGAACTAGCGGGAGAAACCGGGGAGCTGTTTTTT. Residues: CSAVEELAGETGELFF.

V gene TRBV5-4 combines with J gene TRBJ2-3; no clear D. V was trimmed by 0 bases and J by 8 bases, leaving 7 bases between them. CDR3 size: 12 residues. Germline CDR1 and CDR2: SGHNT and YYREEE (reference sequence). Here the CDR3 DNA reads TGTGCCAGCAGCTTGGAACGGGCTACGCAGTATTTT. Amino acid sequence: CASSLERATQYF.

This sequence joins TRBV18 and TRBJ1-1; 9 bases are a match to TRBD1. Germline values: CDR1 KGHSH, CDR2 LQKENI. Germline trimming cut 3 bases from V and 5 bases from J; bases unmatched to any gene: 7. The CDR3 is made up of 15 amino acids. The CDR3 DNA reads TGTGCCAGCTCACCTACCGGGACAGGGTATACTGAAGCTTTCTTT. It is translated as CASSPTGTGYTEAFF.

In its sample, this clonotype was seen many times. The rearrangement joins TRBV7-2 to TRBJ2-7; no reliable D call. With 7 bases removed from V and 2 bases from J, the gap between germline ends came to 18 bases. There are 15 residues in the CDR3. Germline V gene data show CDR1 as SGHTA and CDR2 as FQGNSA. The CDR3 bases are TGTGCCAGCACCACGACGGGCGGCAAAGCCTACGAGCAGTACTTC. Protein product: CASTTTGGKAYEQYF. Filled out from reference TRBV7-2 and TRBJ2-7, the complete variable domain reads GAGVSQSPSNKVTEKGKDVELRCDPISGHTALYWYRQSLGQGLEFLIYFQGNSAPDKSGLPSDRFSAERTGGSVSTLTIQRTQQEDSAVYLCASTTTGGKAYEQYFGPGTRLTVT.

The CDR3 loop is CASSLDLEQYF. In nucleotides, the CDR3 is TGTGCCAGCAGTTTAGATCTCGAGCAGTACTTC. The rearrangement uses TRBV28 and TRBJ2-7, with D uncertain. The V and J ends lost 2 bases and 6 bases respectively, with 5 bases between them. This CDR3 spans 11 amino acids. The V gene's germline CDR1 is MDHEN and CDR2 SYDVKM.

The V and J genes are TRBV20-1 and TRBJ2-7; D gene uncertain. Trimming shortened V by 3 bases and J by 3 bases, and 15 bases separated the two germline ends. Germline V gene lookup returns CDR1 DFQATT and CDR2 SNEGSKA (reference sequence). The CDR3 is 14 amino acids. The CDR3 protein is CSASGPSGYYEQYF. In DNA form, the CDR3 reads TGCAGTGCTAGTGGACCATCAGGATACTACGAGCAGTACTTC.

This clonotype was seen many times. The rearrangement uses TRBV7-2 and TRBJ2-5; D gene ambiguous. Germline-derived CDR1 and CDR2 are SGHTA and FQGNSA. This CDR3 spans 11 amino acids. V lost 4 bases and J lost 7, with 7 bases in between. CDR3 residues: CASSSAGTQYF. The CDR3 DNA reads TGTGCCAGCAGCTCAGCAGGGACCCAGTACTTC. Based on the CDR3 plus reference TRBV7-2 and TRBJ2-5, the full variable domain is GAGVSQSPSNKVTEKGKDVELRCDPISGHTALYWYRQSLGQGLEFLIYFQGNSAPDKSGLPSDRFSAERTGGSVSTLTIQRTQQEDSAVYLCASSSAGTQYFGPGTRLLVL.

This clonotype showed up just a few times. V gene TRBV12-3 or TRBV12-4 combines with J gene TRBJ2-7; no reliable D call. The CDR3 spans 12 residues. With 4 bases removed from V and 2 bases from J, the gap between germline ends came to 6 bases. The CDR3 reads CASSSNPYEQYF. The CDR3 DNA reads TGTGCCAGCAGTTCGAACCCCTACGAGCAGTACTTC.

This clonotype has at least ten counts. The CDR3 bases are TGTGCCAGCAGAGTGACAGGGGGTGACACTGAAGCTTTCTTT. Its translation: CASRVTGGDTEAFF. V and J are TRBV2 and TRBJ1-1, with TRBD1 identical over 9 bases. Germline V CDR1 and CDR2: SNHLY, FYNNEI. The length of the CDR3 is 14 residues. The trim removed 6 bases at V and 3 bases at J, leaving 5 bases unmatched.

This clonotype has a count of ten or more. This chain connects TRBV15 to TRBJ2-2; 8 nucleotides agree with TRBD2. The CDR3 covers 19 residues. J gave up 1 base and V 1 base, and 11 bases lay outside the gene matches. Germline-derived CDR1 and CDR2 are LNHNV and YYDKDF (reference sequence). In nucleotides, the CDR3 is TGTGCCACCAGCAGAGGGTCGGGGGTAGCGGGAATGAACACCGGGGAGCTGTTTTTT. Its translation: CATSRGSGVAGMNTGELFF.

This clonotype has more than one count but fewer than ten. This chain uses TRBV7-8 with TRBJ2-1; a weak D match, TRBD1 (5 bases). Germline-derived CDR1 and CDR2 are SGHVS and FQNEAQ. The CDR3 length is 15 residues. V dropped 1 base and J dropped 7 bases, with 14 bases sitting between them. CDR3 amino acids: CASSLVGPGLNEQFF. The CDR3 DNA is TGTGCCAGCAGCTTAGTTGGGCCAGGGCTAAATGAGCAGTTCTTC.

V usage is TRBV19 and J usage is TRBJ1-1, with D perhaps matching TRBD1 (6 bases). The V gene lost 2 bases and the J gene lost 4 bases, with 11 bases spanning the gap. The germline V gene has CDR1 LNHDA and CDR2 SQIVND (reference sequence). This CDR3 has 14 amino acids. In DNA form, the CDR3 reads TGTGCCAGTAGTATATATAGGGGGAGCACTGAAGCTTTCTTT. Encoded protein: CASSIYRGSTEAFF. Combining the CDR3 with reference TRBV19 and TRBJ1-1 gives the whole variable domain DGGITQSPKYLFRKEGQNVTLSCEQNLNHDAMYWYRQDPGQGLRLIYYSQIVNDFQKGDIAEGYSVSREKKESFPLTVTSAQKNPTAFYLCASSIYRGSTEAFFGQGTRLTVV.

The chain is built from TRBV6-2 or TRBV6-3 and TRBJ2-1, with D unresolved. V lost 0 bases and J lost 5, with 11 bases in between. This CDR3 has 15 amino acids. Germline-derived CDR1 and CDR2 are MNHEY and SVGEGT. CDR3 nucleotides: TGTGCCAGCAGTTACTCCTGGACCACCAACAATGAGCAGTTCTTC. This sequence encodes CASSYSWTTNNEQFF.

The gene calls are TRBV18 and TRBJ1-3, with 8 bases lining up with TRBD1. The CDR3 is 16 amino acids. Germline-derived CDR1 and CDR2 are KGHSH and LQKENI. With 2 bases clipped from V and 3 bases from J, the junction kept 6 bases outside the gene matches. The CDR3 loop reads CASSPSGQGYGNTIYF. CDR3 in DNA: TGTGCCAGCTCACCATCTGGACAGGGTTATGGAAACACCATATATTTT. Complete variable domain (other parts from reference TRBV18 and TRBJ1-3): NAGVMQNPRHLVRRRGQEARLRCSPMKGHSHVYWYRQLPEEGLKFMVYLQKENIIDESGMPKERFSAEFPKEGPSILRIQQVVRGDSAAYFCASSPSGQGYGNTIYFGEGSWLTVV.

V is TRBV9 and J is TRBJ2-2, with D maybe TRBD2 (5 bases). CDR3 length: 14 amino acids. V was pared by 1 base and J by 7 bases, with 11 bases between. Germline loops: CDR1 SGDLS, CDR2 YYNGEE. This CDR3 is CASSVISADGELFF. For the CDR3, the DNA is TGTGCCAGCAGCGTAATTAGCGCAGACGGGGAGCTGTTTTTT.

This clonotype has at least ten counts. The gene calls are TRBV6-1 and TRBJ2-3; no definite D call. This CDR3 is built from 12 residues. The germline CDR1 and CDR2 sequences are MNHNS and SASEGT. Trimming left V 10 bases short and J 4 bases short, with 12 bases between. As DNA, the CDR3 is TGTGCCACCGCCGACCGATCAGATACGCAGTATTTT. As protein: CATADRSDTQYF.

In this sample, this clonotype turned up a few times. V is TRBV4-2 and J is TRBJ2-6; the match to TRBD1 covers 8 bases. CDR1 and CDR2 (germline): LGHNA, YNFKEQ. The J segment lost 4 bases and the V segment lost 0 bases, leaving 2 bases of the junction unmatched. The CDR3 is 16 amino acids. The chain's CDR3 is CASSQETGAGANVLTF. For the CDR3, the DNA is TGTGCCAGCAGCCAAGAGACAGGGGCAGGGGCCAACGTCCTGACTTTC.

The sample holds a few counts of this clonotype. This chain joins TRBV7-9 and TRBJ2-7; no clear D. This CDR3 is built from 12 residues. V lost 3 bases and J 5 bases, leaving 8 bases between the germline ends. In germline, CDR1 is SEHNR, CDR2 FQNEAQ (reference sequence). The CDR3 coding sequence is TGTGCCAGCAGCTTTACCTTCCACGAGCAGTACTTC. Protein sequence: CASSFTFHEQYF.